This T cell receptor beta chain originates from a study of T-cell memory formation after mild COVID-19. This CDR3 is 14 amino acids long. Germline assignment: CDR1 SGHVS and CDR2 FQNEAQ. V dropped 2 bases and J dropped 5 bases, with 10 bases sitting between them. TCRdb re-derived calls from the 5' RACE reads in MiXCR, one entry per CDR3 protein. Of 470,000 or so distinct CDR3 sequences in the sample, more than 15% are singletons; the top ten hold roughly 21%. The specimen was PBMCs or a T cell subset sorted from them (not recorded which). The origin of this receptor is a man between 18 and 35 years old who had mild COVID-19 (a few samples of this study predate the infection). Cell type and time point are not known. This chain joins TRBV7-8 and TRBJ2-1; D gene unclear. The CDR3 DNA sequence: TGTGCCAGCAGCTTACTTCCGCGCGACAATGAGCAGTTCTTC. Translated, it gives CASSLLPRDNEQFF.